This passage covers 30 T cell receptor beta chains from one sample sequenced in a study of regulatory T cells in long-lasting Graves disease (dated by TCRdb to the early 2020s). According to the study, the label for this sample's time point signals: newly diagnosed GD, antithyroid drugs for less than 3 months. RNA was extracted from PBMCs in TRIzol for both TCR sequencing and RNA sequencing. The protocol used for the library was multiplex PCR. These reads were obtained on an Illumina HiSeq 4000. To build TCR beta libraries, CDR3 regions were amplified by Arm-PCR using iRepertoire HTBI primers. The public reads were quality trimmed at Q25 with fastp and then assembled into clones with MiXCR by TCRdb, keeping productive beta chains. Every distinct CDR3 protein forms one entry, paired with its most common genes and DNA. In all, the sample holds hundreds of thousands of distinct CDR3 sequences, and roughly 15% of those were seen once. The ten largest account for about 17% of the sample.

These same records also appear under a second study, on T cells in Graves' hyperthyroidism and ophthalmopathy.

Here the sequenced sample was peripheral blood mononuclear cells (PBMCs), taken at new diagnosis, from a patient treated with antithyroid drugs. The receptors here all came from a woman aged 25 to 39 with Graves disease. Donor details come from another sample of the same person, matched by shared clones.

The sample holds many counts of this clonotype. The V call is TRBV6-5, the J call TRBJ2-7; D possibly corresponds to TRBD2 (6 bases). Trimming shortened V by 4 bases and J by 4 bases, and 11 bases separated the two germline ends. The CDR3 is 13 amino acids. Germline lookup yields CDR1 MNHEY and CDR2 SVGAGI. The CDR3 nucleotides are TGTGCCAGCAGTTTGGCGGGGCGATACGAGCAGTACTTC. Amino acid sequence: CASSLAGRYEQYF.

In its sample, this clonotype was seen many times. The J gene is TRBJ1-5, the V gene TRBV2; 10 bases map to TRBD1. The length of the CDR3 is 15 residues. With 7 bases clipped from V and 6 bases from J, the junction kept 9 bases outside the gene matches. The V gene's germline CDR1 is SNHLY and CDR2 FYNNEI. The CDR3 spells CASKETGGPGQPQHF. CDR3 coding DNA: TGTGCCAGCAAGGAGACAGGGGGCCCGGGTCAGCCCCAGCATTTT.

The table lists this clonotype with many counts. The chain carries TRBV2 and TRBJ1-2; 8 bases line up with TRBD1. This CDR3 contains 15 residues. V lost 6 bases to trimming and J lost 4 bases; unmatched junction nucleotides: 10. CDR1 is SNHLY and CDR2 is FYNNEI in the germline V gene. The CDR3 region has the DNA TGTGCCAGCAGAGCGGGACAGGATGTGGGCTATGGCTACACCTTC. The encoded protein is CASRAGQDVGYGYTF.

This clonotype was seen a few times. The CDR3 loop reads CASSYSNNGEQFF. The CDR3 bases are TGTGCCAGCAGTTACTCGAATAATGGTGAGCAGTTCTTC. The rearrangement links TRBV6-2 or TRBV6-3 to TRBJ2-1; no firm D call. Trimming pared 0 bases from V and 9 bases from J, leaving 9 bases between. The germline gives CDR1 MNHEY, CDR2 SVGEGT. The CDR3 has 13 amino acids.

The V gene is TRBV3-1, the J gene TRBJ1-1; possibly TRBD1 for D (5 bases). The CDR3 totals 11 residues. Trimming removed 4 bases from V and 7 bases from J, with 7 bases in between. Germline V gene data show CDR1 as LGHDT and CDR2 as YNNKEL (reference sequence). CDR3 sequence: CASSRQYEAFF. In DNA, the CDR3 is TGTGCCAGCAGCCGACAGTATGAAGCTTTCTTT.

This clonotype was detected a few times. This may stem from a read error, because a much larger clone lies one nucleotide away. The rearrangement uses TRBV18 and TRBJ1-4, with unresolved D. V gave up 4 bases and J gave up 8 bases, with 17 bases separating them. CDR1 is KGHSH and CDR2 is LQKENI in the germline V gene. CDR3 length: 15 residues. CDR3 in amino acids: CASSRTGGTHEKLFF. The CDR3 DNA reads TGTGCCAGCTCACGTACCGGCGGAACCCACGAAAAACTGTTTTTT.

This clonotype has at least ten counts. V and J are TRBV6-2 or TRBV6-3 and TRBJ2-7; 7 bases match TRBD2. V was clipped by 8 bases and J by 2 bases; unmatched bases: 12. Germline V gene sequence: CDR1 MNHEY, CDR2 SVGEGT. The CDR3 has 15 residues. The CDR3 nucleotides are TGTGCCAGCGCATCAGATGCGGGACTAACCTACGAGCAGTACTTC. It translates to CASASDAGLTYEQYF.

This clonotype was seen a handful of times. This rearrangement joins TRBV6-2 or TRBV6-3 to TRBJ2-3; 9 positions match TRBD1. The V gene's germline CDR1 is MNHEY and CDR2 SVGEGT. The CDR3 runs to 12 residues. V shed 10 bases and J 4 bases; nucleotides not matched to a gene: 3. In nucleotides, the CDR3 is TGTGCCATCCGGGACAGGGCAGATACGCAGTATTTT. Translated, it gives CAIRDRADTQYF.

The rearrangement uses TRBV5-1 and TRBJ2-7; D remains unclear. The CDR3 covers 15 residues. The germline V gene has CDR1 SGHRS and CDR2 YFSETQ. Deletions cut 0 bases from V and 2 bases from J, with 12 bases between. In DNA form, the CDR3 reads TGCGCCAGCAGCTTGGCCATCGGCAAGCCCTACGAGCAGTACTTC. Translation gives CASSLAIGKPYEQYF.

This chain links TRBV20-1 with TRBJ1-5; the D gene is possibly TRBD1 (5 bases). The CDR3 spans 15 residues. The V and J ends lost 0 bases and 1 base respectively, with 10 bases between them. Germline CDR1 is DFQATT and CDR2 is SNEGSKA (reference sequence). This CDR3 is CSARDGAESNQPQHF. In DNA form, the CDR3 reads TGCAGTGCTAGAGATGGGGCCGAGAGCAATCAGCCCCAGCATTTT.

There are many counts of this clonotype. Its ends do not fully match the called genes, so a read error is possible. The chain uses TRBV15 and TRBJ2-4; 8 bases are a match to TRBD2. CDR3 length: 13 amino acids. Looked up from germline, CDR1 is LNHNV and CDR2 is YYDKDF (reference sequence). The DNA of the CDR3 is TGTGCCACCAGCAGGGGCGGGGGGACTAGGTTCGACTTC. It yields the protein CATSRGGGTRFDF.

The genes are TRBV19 and TRBJ2-3, with 11 nucleotides matching TRBD2. Per germline, CDR1 LNHDA and CDR2 SQIVND (reference sequence). The CDR3 length is 16 residues. V lost 4 bases to trimming and J lost 4 bases; unmatched junction nucleotides: 7. CDR3 amino acids: CASSTDSGRAPDTQYF. In nucleotides, the CDR3 is TGTGCCAGTAGTACAGATAGCGGGAGGGCCCCAGATACGCAGTATTTT.

V gene TRBV19 combines with J gene TRBJ2-1; TRBD2 agrees at 10 bases. The CDR3 runs 16 residues. Germline trimming cut 9 bases from V and 3 bases from J; bases unmatched to any gene: 11. Germline V lookup: CDR1 LNHDA, CDR2 SQIVND (reference sequence). CDR3 residues: CASMTPGLASYNEQFF. The CDR3, as DNA: TGTGCCAGCATGACCCCGGGACTAGCGAGCTACAATGAGCAGTTCTTC.

This clonotype was counted at least ten times. The genes are TRBV12-3 or TRBV12-4 and TRBJ1-1, with D possibly being TRBD1 (6 bases). V gave up 6 bases and J gave up 3 bases, with 14 bases separating them. The CDR3 contains 14 residues. CDR3 coding DNA: TGTGCCAGCAGGGACAGAAATTTGCACACTGAAGCTTTCTTT. It specifies CASRDRNLHTEAFF.

The rearrangement joins TRBV7-9 to TRBJ1-1, with TRBD1 identical over 7 bases. The trim removed 9 bases at V and 1 base at J, leaving 11 bases unmatched. Germline CDR1 SEHNR, CDR2 FQNEAQ (reference sequence). The CDR3 has 15 amino acids. The CDR3 spells CASRTGAERNTEAFF. CDR3 coding DNA: TGTGCCAGTCGCACAGGGGCCGAGAGGAACACTGAAGCTTTCTTT.

The chain is built from TRBV5-1 and TRBJ2-7, with a weak D call TRBD2 (5 bases). V lost 1 base, J lost 4 bases, and 12 bases lay in between. This CDR3 is 14 amino acids long. The germline V gene has CDR1 SGHRS and CDR2 YFSETQ. The CDR3, as DNA: TGCGCCAGCAGCTTGTCTCTGCGGACTTACGAGCAGTACTTC. This translates into CASSLSLRTYEQYF.

This clonotype came up many times. At one boundary the junction diverges from the germline segment, which might be a read error. V gene TRBV6-2 or TRBV6-3 combines with J gene TRBJ1-5; D gene unclear. Germline lookup yields CDR1 MNHEY and CDR2 SVGEGT. The CDR3 has 16 residues. CDR3 loop: CASSEAPGNSNQPQHF. The CDR3 coding sequence is TGCGCCAGCAGTGAGGCGCCCGGGAATAGCAATCAGCCCCAGCATTTT.

Notes on this clonotype: One base away lies a much larger clone, so this may be a sequencing read error. The J gene is TRBJ2-3, the V gene TRBV5-1, with 8 bases aligning to TRBD2. Germline V gives CDR1 SGHRS, CDR2 YFSETQ. V was clipped by 7 bases and J by 6 bases; unmatched bases: 7. The CDR3 covers 13 residues. The CDR3 reads CASSAGGKDTQYF. CDR3 nucleotides: TGCGCCAGCTCGGCGGGGGGCAAGGATACGCAGTATTTT.

This clonotype was recorded at least ten times. This chain connects TRBV28 to TRBJ2-3; D remains unclear. V lost 5 bases to trimming and J lost 10 bases, with 19 bases between them. Germline lookup yields CDR1 MDHEN and CDR2 SYDVKM. The CDR3 runs 14 residues. The DNA of the CDR3 is TGTGCCAGCAGTGTAGGTCCGGCGGTCCCGGCGCAGTATTTT. Translation: CASSVGPAVPAQYF.

The chain has TRBV28 and TRBJ2-2, with 10 bases lining up with TRBD1. The CDR3 contains 16 residues. The V and J ends lost 6 bases and 1 base, in that order; junction bases with no gene match: 5. Looked up from germline, CDR1 is MDHEN and CDR2 is SYDVKM. CDR3 coding DNA: TGTGCCAGCAGGGGGGGACAGGGGCGGAACACCGGGGAGCTGTTTTTT. Its protein is CASRGGQGRNTGELFF.

This clonotype came up a few times. The chain couples TRBV6-2 or TRBV6-3 to TRBJ2-1, with D possibly TRBD2 on 6 matching bases. This CDR3 spans 15 amino acids. V was clipped by 3 bases and J by 3 bases, with 12 bases between them. Looked up from germline, CDR1 is MNHEY and CDR2 is SVGEGT. CDR3 coding DNA: TGTGCCAGCAGTTATGAGGGAGGAGGCTACAATGAGCAGTTCTTC. It translates to CASSYEGGGYNEQFF.

This clonotype was seen only a few times. The chain combines TRBV7-9 with TRBJ2-1; 9 bases match TRBD2. CDR3 size: 15 residues. The junction had 7 bases not matched to a gene; V was cut back by 5 bases and J by 5 bases. CDR1 is SEHNR and CDR2 is FQNEAQ in the germline V gene (reference sequence). The CDR3 loop is CASSHRLAANNEQFF. The CDR3 region has the DNA TGTGCCAGCAGCCACCGACTAGCGGCAAACAATGAGCAGTTCTTC.

This clonotype occurred many times. The CDR3 loop is CASSEADGLAGYNEQFF. The DNA of the CDR3 is TGTGCCAGCAGTGAAGCCGATGGACTAGCGGGGTACAATGAGCAGTTCTTC. This chain connects TRBV2 to TRBJ2-1; 12 bases fit TRBD2. Trimming cost V 0 bases and J 4 bases; bases outside gene matches: 4. Germline CDR1 and CDR2: SNHLY and FYNNEI. The CDR3 covers 17 residues.

This clonotype has more than one count but fewer than ten. The CDR3 sequence: CASSASHIGGEQYF. The CDR3 nucleotides read TGTGCCAGCAGCGCTAGCCATATAGGGGGCGAGCAGTACTTC. The chain recombines TRBV9 with TRBJ2-7, with D possibly matching TRBD1 (6 bases). Trimming took 3 bases from V and 6 from J, leaving 16 bases between them. The CDR3 runs to 14 residues. Per the germline V gene, CDR1 is SGDLS and CDR2 is YYNGEE.

The table lists this clonotype with a few counts. V is TRBV3-1 and J is TRBJ2-1; D gene unclear. This CDR3 is 15 amino acids long. Germline V lookup: CDR1 LGHDT, CDR2 YNNKEL (reference sequence). Trimming pared 0 bases from V and 3 bases from J, leaving 9 bases between. CDR3 amino acids: CASSQDRLDYNEQFF. The CDR3 region has the DNA TGTGCCAGCAGCCAAGATCGGCTAGACTACAATGAGCAGTTCTTC.

This clonotype was counted a few times. The CDR3 DNA follows: TGTGCCAGTAGTTTGGGACTACACAGGACCCAGTACTTC. Translation gives CASSLGLHRTQYF. The chain employs TRBV19 and TRBJ2-5; 7 positions agree with TRBD2. CDR3 length equals 13 residues. The V and J ends lost 5 bases and 7 bases, in that order; junction bases with no gene match: 7. CDR1 and CDR2 (germline): LNHDA, SQIVND (reference sequence).

The chain links TRBV7-9 to TRBJ1-3; D is undetermined. Trimming took off 4 bases at V and 6 bases at J, with 7 bases between the two ends. Germline lookup yields CDR1 SEHNR and CDR2 FQNEAQ (reference sequence). The CDR3 totals 12 residues. The CDR3 DNA reads as TGTGCCAGCAGCTCCGCTCCAAACACCATATATTTT. It translates to CASSSAPNTIYF.

The table lists this clonotype with many counts. V usage is TRBV27 and J usage is TRBJ2-1; 10 positions match TRBD2. Losses at the gene ends were 5 bases for V and 7 bases for J; bases not matched to a gene: 5. Germline V gene sequence: CDR1 MNHEY, CDR2 SMNVEV (reference sequence). The CDR3 has 14 amino acids. CDR3 in DNA: TGTGCCAGCAGTATCGGACTAGCGGAAAATGAGCAGTTCTTC. Protein sequence: CASSIGLAENEQFF.

This clonotype was detected ten times or more. The chain couples TRBV28 to TRBJ2-6; D not certain. Trimming shortened V by 6 bases and J by 0 bases, and 12 bases separated the two germline ends. CDR1 MDHEN and CDR2 SYDVKM come from the germline V gene. CDR3 length: 16 residues. The CDR3 nucleotides read TGTGCCAGCAGGCCCTACAGTCTCTCTGGGGCCAACGTCCTGACTTTC. Protein: CASRPYSLSGANVLTF.

This clonotype was observed at least ten times. As DNA, the CDR3 is TGTGCCAGCAGCTATGAGGGTGCGCAGCCCCAGCATTTT. This sequence encodes CASSYEGAQPQHF. The genes are TRBV7-9 and TRBJ1-5; unclear D gene. The CDR3 sequence is 13 residues long. V was clipped by 4 bases and J by 7 bases, with 11 bases between them. Per germline, CDR1 SEHNR and CDR2 FQNEAQ (reference sequence).